This T cell receptor (beta chain) was sequenced for a study of T cells in Graves' hyperthyroidism and ophthalmopathy. Study-wide context: Before any treatment, at initial diagnosis, peripheral blood was collected.

Amplification targeted TCR beta CDR3 regions from RNA transcripts. A set of HTBI primers served as the primers for a first-round RT-PCR of the TCR CDR3. TCRdb analysed the multiplex PCR reads with MiXCR anew, one entry per CDR3 protein. The data show about 640,000 distinct CDR3 sequences, less than 25% seen once. In its sample, this clonotype was seen many times. The CDR3 spans 17 residues. V was cut by 8 bases and J by 0 bases, with 22 bases left in between. CDR1 is MDHEN and CDR2 is SYDVKM in the germline V gene. This TCR was sampled from a young man with Graves' ophthalmopathy. V usage is TRBV28 and J usage is TRBJ1-1; possibly TRBD1 for D (6 bases). Input material: blood. The CDR3 reads CASDSVLGARMNTEAFF. The CDR3 nucleotides read TGTGCCAGCGATTCCGTCCTGGGGGCGCGGATGAACACTGAAGCTTTCTTT.